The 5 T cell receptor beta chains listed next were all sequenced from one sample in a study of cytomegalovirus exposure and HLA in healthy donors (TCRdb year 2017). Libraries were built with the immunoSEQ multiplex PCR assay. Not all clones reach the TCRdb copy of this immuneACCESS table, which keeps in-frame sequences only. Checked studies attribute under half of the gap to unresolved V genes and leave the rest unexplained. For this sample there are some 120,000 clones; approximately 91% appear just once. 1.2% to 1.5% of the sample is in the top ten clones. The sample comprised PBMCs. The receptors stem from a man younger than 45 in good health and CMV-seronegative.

The CDR3: CASSPGTSFPYEQYF. In nucleotides, the CDR3 is TGTGCCAGCAGCCCGGGGACTAGCTTTCCCTACGAGCAGTACTTC. The rearrangement uses TRBV7-9 and TRBJ2-7, with TRBD2 identical over 9 bases. J was trimmed by 2 bases and V by 5 bases; bases with no gene match: 7. Per the germline V gene, CDR1 is SEHNR and CDR2 is FQNEAQ (reference sequence). This CDR3 is 15 amino acids long.

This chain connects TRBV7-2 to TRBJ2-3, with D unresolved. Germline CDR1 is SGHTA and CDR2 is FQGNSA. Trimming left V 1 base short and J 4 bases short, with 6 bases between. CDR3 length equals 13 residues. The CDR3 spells CASSLDTPDTQYF. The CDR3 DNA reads TGTGCCAGCAGCTTAGATACTCCAGATACGCAGTATTTT.

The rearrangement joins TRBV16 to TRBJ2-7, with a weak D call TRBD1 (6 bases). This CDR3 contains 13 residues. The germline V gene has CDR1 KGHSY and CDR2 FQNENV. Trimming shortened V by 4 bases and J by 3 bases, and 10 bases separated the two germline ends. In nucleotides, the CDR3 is TGTGCCAGCAGCCGCGACAGGAGCTACGAGCAGTACTTC. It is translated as CASSRDRSYEQYF. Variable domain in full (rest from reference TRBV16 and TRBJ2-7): GEEVAQTPKHLVRGEGQKAKLYCAPIKGHSYVFWYQQVLKNEFKFLISFQNENVFDETGMPKERFSAKCLPNSPCSLEIQATKLEDSAVYFCASSRDRSYEQYFGPGTRLTVT.

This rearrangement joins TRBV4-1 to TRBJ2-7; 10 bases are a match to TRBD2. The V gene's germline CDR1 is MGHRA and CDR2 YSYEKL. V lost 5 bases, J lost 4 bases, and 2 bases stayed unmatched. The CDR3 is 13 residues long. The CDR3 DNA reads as TGCGCCAGCAGCTGGACTAGCGGTTACGAGCAGTACTTC. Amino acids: CASSWTSGYEQYF.

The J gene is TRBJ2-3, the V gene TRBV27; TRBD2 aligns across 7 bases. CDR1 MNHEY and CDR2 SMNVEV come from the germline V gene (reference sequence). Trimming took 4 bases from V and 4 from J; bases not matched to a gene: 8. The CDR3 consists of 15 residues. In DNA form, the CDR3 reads TGTGCCAGCAGTTCACGAATAACTAGCGCAGATACGCAGTATTTT. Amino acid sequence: CASSSRITSADTQYF.